This T cell receptor beta chain originates from a study of T cells in Graves' hyperthyroidism and ophthalmopathy. The overall study: Peripheral blood was acquired at first diagnosis, ahead of any therapy whatsoever.

PBMCs came from roughly 10 ml fresh peripheral blood. TCR beta CDR3 regions were amplified from RNA. Using the HTBI primer set, a first-round RT-PCR was run on the TCR CDR3. Each CDR3 protein gets one entry after TCRdb re-called the multiplex PCR reads with MiXCR. Of 500,000 or so distinct CDR3 sequences listed, 17% are singletons. This clonotype was found many times. Germline CDR1 reads MDHEN; CDR2 reads SYDVKM. V was cut by 4 bases and J by 10 bases, with 13 bases left in between. The CDR3 length is 13 residues. The sample taken for sequencing was blood. This sequence was found in a woman aged 18-29 years with Graves' ophthalmopathy. V gene TRBV28 combines with J gene TRBJ1-4; D possibly corresponds to TRBD1 (6 bases). CDR3 sequence: CASSSTARGKLFF. CDR3 in DNA: TGTGCCAGCAGTTCCACCGCCAGGGGAAAACTGTTTTTT.